This T cell receptor (beta chain) originates from a study of cytotoxic CD8 clonotypes in ibrutinib-treated CLL. As for the study in general: Response material was collected after a median about 12 months of treatment, range 6 to 36. Productive templates averaged approximately 250,000 per sample, and productive rearrangements 90,000 to 100,000.

Here immunoSEQ multiplex PCR was the method, and the copy in TCRdb shows in-frame clones only, minus some. The sample includes more than 85,000 clones, roughly three quarters of them seen just once. A remark on this clone: Its specificity is not known.

Germline CDR1 reads SGHRS; CDR2 reads YFSETQ. With 4 bases removed from V and 6 bases from J, the gap between germline ends came to 14 bases. The length of the CDR3 is 13 residues. Overall study results and limits: Sustained-remission and progressing patients had unequal sampling times.

The sequence derives from a human donor with chronic lymphocytic leukemia. The rearrangement uses TRBV5-1 and TRBJ2-7; D ambiguous. The material was PBMCs, obtained after 24 months of ibrutinib treatment. In DNA form, the CDR3 reads TGCGCCAGCAGCCTCCCGATTGGCGGCGAGCAGTACTTC. Translating it yields CASSLPIGGEQYF.